At least ten counts were recorded for the clone carrying this T cell receptor (beta chain). This entry is derived from a study of glioma-infiltrating T cells. The iRepertoire nested amplicon-rescue multiplex PCR amplified TCR alpha and beta CDR3s from RNA. One-step reverse transcription and amplification started from roughly 100-400 ng of tissue mRNA or PBMC total RNA. TCRdb used MiXCR to reprocess the multiplex PCR reads, holding one entry per CDR3 protein. The table has some 110,000 distinct CDR3 sequences, more than 20% seen once. The CDR3 is 15 residues long. Germline V gene lookup returns CDR1 MDHEN and CDR2 SYDVKM. V lost 7 bases, J lost 0 bases, and 2 bases stayed unmatched.

Sequenced material: glioma tissue, nonneoplastic brain tissue, or PBMCs (not recorded which). This chain joins TRBV28 and TRBJ2-5, with 13 bases matching TRBD2. The clonotype originates from a human donor with low-grade glioma or glioblastoma, undergoing nonglioma brain surgery, or in good health (not recorded which). DNA of the CDR3: TGTGCCAGCAAGGGACTAGCGGGAAACCAAGAGACCCAGTACTTC. This codes for CASKGLAGNQETQYF.